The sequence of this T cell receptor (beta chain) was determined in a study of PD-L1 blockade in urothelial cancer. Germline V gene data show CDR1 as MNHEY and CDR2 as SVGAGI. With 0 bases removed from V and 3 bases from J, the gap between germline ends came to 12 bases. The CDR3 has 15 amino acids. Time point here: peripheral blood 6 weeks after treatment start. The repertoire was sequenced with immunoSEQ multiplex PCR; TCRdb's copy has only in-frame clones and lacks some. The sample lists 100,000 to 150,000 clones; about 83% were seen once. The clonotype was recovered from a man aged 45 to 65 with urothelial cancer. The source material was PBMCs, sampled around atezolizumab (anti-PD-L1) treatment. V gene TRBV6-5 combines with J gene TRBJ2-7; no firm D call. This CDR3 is CASSYSAGAHYEQYF. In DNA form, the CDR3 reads TGTGCCAGCAGTTACTCGGCAGGCGCCCACTACGAGCAGTACTTC.